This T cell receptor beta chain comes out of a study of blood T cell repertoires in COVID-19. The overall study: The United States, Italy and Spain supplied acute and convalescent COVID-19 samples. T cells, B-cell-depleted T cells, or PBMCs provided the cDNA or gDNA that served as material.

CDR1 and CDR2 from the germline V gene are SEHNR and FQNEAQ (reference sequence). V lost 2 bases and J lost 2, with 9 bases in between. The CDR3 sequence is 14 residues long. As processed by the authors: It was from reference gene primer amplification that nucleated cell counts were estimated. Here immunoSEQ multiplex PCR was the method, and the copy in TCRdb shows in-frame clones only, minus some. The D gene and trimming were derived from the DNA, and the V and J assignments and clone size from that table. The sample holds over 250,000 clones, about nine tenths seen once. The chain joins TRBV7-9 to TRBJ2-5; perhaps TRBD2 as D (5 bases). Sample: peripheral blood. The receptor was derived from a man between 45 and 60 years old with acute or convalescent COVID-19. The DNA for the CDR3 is TGTGCCAGCAGCTTAACGCCGGGGCAAGAGACCCAGTACTTC. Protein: CASSLTPGQETQYF.